This TCR beta chain was retrieved from a study of beta chain features in type 1 diabetes. As every portion of the isolated RNA was reverse transcribed, the sequencing read expressed TCRB transcripts. Some clones are missing from TCRdb's copy, which holds only in-frame ones; the method was immunoSEQ multiplex PCR. The sample shows 250,000 to 300,000 clones, 13% to 15% of them seen only once. Germline V gene data show CDR1 as SQVTM and CDR2 as ANQGSEA. Germline trimming cut 7 bases from V and 4 bases from J; bases unmatched to any gene: 6. CDR3 size: 13 residues. This clone has a handful of counts. What it binds is unknown. The study's findings and limits: Within each of all four CD4+ subsets, Type 1 diabetes patients had TCRB CDR3s that were moderately but significantly shorter.

This TCR was recovered from a man younger than 45 with type 1 diabetes. The chain carries TRBV29-1 and TRBJ1-3, with 8 bases lining up with TRBD1. The sequenced material came from naive CD4+ T cells from blood. CDR3 region: CSAGQGGGNTIYF. In DNA form, the CDR3 reads TGCAGCGCCGGACAGGGTGGGGGAAACACCATATATTTT.